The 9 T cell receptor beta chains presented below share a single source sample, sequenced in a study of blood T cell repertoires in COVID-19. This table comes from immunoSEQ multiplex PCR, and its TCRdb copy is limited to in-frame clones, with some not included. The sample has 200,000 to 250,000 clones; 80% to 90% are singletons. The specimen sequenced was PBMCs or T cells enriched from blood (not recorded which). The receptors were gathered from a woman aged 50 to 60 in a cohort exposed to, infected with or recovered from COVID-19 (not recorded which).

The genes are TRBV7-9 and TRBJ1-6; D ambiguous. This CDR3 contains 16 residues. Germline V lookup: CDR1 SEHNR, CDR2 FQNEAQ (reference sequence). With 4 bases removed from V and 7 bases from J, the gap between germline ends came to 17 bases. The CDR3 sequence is CASSSSSRWENSPLHF. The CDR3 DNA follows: TGTGCCAGCAGCTCCTCTAGCAGGTGGGAGAATTCACCCCTCCACTTT.

Written as DNA, the CDR3 is TGTGCCAGCAGCCCATTGACAAAACCGGTGGGCTACACCTTC. This sequence encodes CASSPLTKPVGYTF. The chain recombines TRBV7-2 with TRBJ1-2; no firm D call. In germline, CDR1 is SGHTA, CDR2 FQGNSA. This CDR3 spans 14 amino acids. V gave up 5 bases and J gave up 8 bases, with 18 bases separating them.

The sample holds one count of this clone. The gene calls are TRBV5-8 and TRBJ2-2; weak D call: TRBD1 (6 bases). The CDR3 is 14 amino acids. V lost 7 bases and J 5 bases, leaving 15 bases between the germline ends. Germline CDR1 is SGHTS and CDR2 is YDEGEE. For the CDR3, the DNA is TGTGCCAGCGGAGCTGGACAGCGGACCGGGGAGCTGTTTTTT. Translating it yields CASGAGQRTGELFF.

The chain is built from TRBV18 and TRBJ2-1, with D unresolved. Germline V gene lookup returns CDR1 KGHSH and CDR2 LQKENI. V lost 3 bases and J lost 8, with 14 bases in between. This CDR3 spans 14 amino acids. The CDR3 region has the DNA TGTGCCAGCTCACCCCAGACTTCGACCTATGAGCAGTTCTTC. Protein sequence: CASSPQTSTYEQFF.

DNA for the CDR3: TGTGCCAGCAGCTATGGACAGGGGGCGCTTTCACCCCTCCACTTT. It yields the protein CASSYGQGALSPLHF. The V gene is TRBV6-5, the J gene TRBJ1-6, with 11 bases aligning to TRBD1. After removal of 6 bases from V and 9 bases from J, the junction contained 7 bases not matched to a gene. The V gene's germline CDR1 is MNHEY and CDR2 SVGAGI. This CDR3 is built from 15 residues.

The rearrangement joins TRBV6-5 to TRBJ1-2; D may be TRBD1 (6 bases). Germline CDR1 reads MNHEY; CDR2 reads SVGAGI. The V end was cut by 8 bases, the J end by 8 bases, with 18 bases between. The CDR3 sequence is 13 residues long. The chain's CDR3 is CASVRRGTDGYTF. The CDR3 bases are TGTGCCAGCGTTCGCAGGGGAACGGACGGCTACACCTTC.

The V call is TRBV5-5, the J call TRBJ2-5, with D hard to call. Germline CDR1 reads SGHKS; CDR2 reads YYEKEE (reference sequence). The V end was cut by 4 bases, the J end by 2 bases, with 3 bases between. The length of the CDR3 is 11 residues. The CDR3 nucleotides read TGTGCCAGCAGCGTACAAGAGACCCAGTACTTC. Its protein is CASSVQETQYF. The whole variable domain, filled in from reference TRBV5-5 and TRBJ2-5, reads DAGVTQSPTHLIKTRGQQVTLRCSPISGHKSVSWYQQVLGQGPQFIFQYYEKEERGRGNFPDRFSARQFPNYSSELNVNALLLGDSALYLCASSVQETQYFGPGTRLLVL.

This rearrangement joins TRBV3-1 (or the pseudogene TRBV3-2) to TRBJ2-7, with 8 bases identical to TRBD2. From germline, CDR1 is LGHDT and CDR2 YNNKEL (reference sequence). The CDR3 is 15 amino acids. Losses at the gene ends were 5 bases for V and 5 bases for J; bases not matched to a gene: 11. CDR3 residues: CASSGRAGEIDEQYF. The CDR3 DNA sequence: TGTGCCAGCAGCGGAAGAGCGGGGGAAATCGACGAGCAGTACTTC.

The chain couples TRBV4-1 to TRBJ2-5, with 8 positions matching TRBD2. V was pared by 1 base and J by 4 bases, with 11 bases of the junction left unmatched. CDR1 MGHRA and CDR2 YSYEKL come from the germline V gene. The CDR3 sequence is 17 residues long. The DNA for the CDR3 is TGCGCCAGCAGCCAAGGTCTCACCGGGGGGGCACGAGAGACCCAGTACTTC. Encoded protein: CASSQGLTGGARETQYF.